This T cell receptor (beta chain) derives from a study of blood T cells in healthy people across ages. Study-wide results and caveats: TCR beta diversity tracked closely with naive T cell percentage. Long-lived donors exceeded aged donors in naive CD4+ cells and diversity.

For the second PCR, which ran for about 6 to 11 cycles, a sample-barcoded 5' primer and a J-beta primer mix were used. Each CDR3 protein is one row after TCRdb ran MiXCR on the 5' RACE reads. The sample shows 750,000 or so distinct CDR3 sequences, 20% to 30% of them seen only once. Points on this clonotype: Antigen unknown.

Germline loops: CDR1 DFQATT, CDR2 SNEGSKA (reference sequence). The CDR3 is 15 residues long. The sample was also reused in another study, on T cells of mothers and their children. That study adds: Sequencing got over 9 million TCR beta CDR3 reads from each mother and approximately 3 million from each child.

This receptor was identified in a boy aged 5-17 years in good health. The specimen sequenced was blood. The V call is TRBV20-1, the J call TRBJ2-5; D is possibly TRBD2 (6 bases). The J call may be wrong; the DNA end is better matched by TRBJ2-7. CDR3 sequence reads: CSARDVGLTFYEQYF. The CDR3 DNA is TGCAGTGCTAGAGATGTGGGACTGACTTTCTACGAGCAGTACTTC.